One T cell receptor beta chain is described in this entry. Its cognate antigen is unknown. The record originates from a study of shared clonotypes between healthy human individuals. Study-wide results and caveats: Naive subsets generally had larger estimated richness than memory subsets. Of the naive CD4 clonotypes, around 4.8% were shared across several donors.

Deep-level settings were used for running the assay. Some clones are missing from TCRdb's copy, which holds only in-frame ones; the method was immunoSEQ multiplex PCR. The table lists roughly 1,600,000 clones, less than 99% of them singletons. CD4+ cells were split into CD45RA+ naive and CD45RA-negative memory subsets. There are 15 residues in the CDR3. V dropped 7 bases and J dropped 4 bases, with 19 bases sitting between them. Germline CDR1 is MGHDK and CDR2 is SYGVNS. The sequence derives from a man aged 25 to 45 in good health. V usage is TRBV25-1 and J usage is TRBJ1-1; D perhaps matches TRBD1 (6 bases). Sequencing was carried out using naive CD4+ T cells sorted from blood. Subset given: CD45RA+ positively selected. The chain's CDR3 is CASKPIGGYGTEAFF. DNA of the CDR3: TGTGCCAGCAAACCTATAGGGGGTTATGGCACTGAAGCTTTCTTT.